This T cell receptor beta chain was documented in a study of OX40 agonist ivuxolimab in advanced cancers. V lost 5 bases and J lost 13, with 28 bases in between. The CDR3 is made up of 16 amino acids. Germline CDR1 reads SEHNR; CDR2 reads FQNEAQ (reference sequence). This clone occurred once. The method was immunoSEQ multiplex PCR; TCRdb's version includes in-frame clones alone and lacks a portion of them. The top ten hold 6.5% to 8.5% of the sample, which has 89,000 or so clones, less than 95% seen once. This chain links TRBV7-9 with TRBJ2-3, with D possibly matching TRBD1 (5 bases). This TCR was recovered from an adult with an advanced solid tumor such as melanoma, head and neck, liver or kidney cancer. This sample comprised CD4+ or CD8+ T cells sorted from blood, obtained in a trial of the OX40 agonist ivuxolimab. The CDR3 nucleotides are TGTGCCAGCAGCCCACTCTCTAGACAGATTACAGATTCGAAGTATTTT. This codes for CASSPLSRQITDSKYF.